This T cell receptor beta chain is from a study of T cells after yellow fever vaccination. In the case of this clonotype: What it binds is unknown.

Broader study findings: A large majority of primary-vaccination clones showed up again after the booster (about 97% CD4, around 85% CD8). Within FACS-sorted repertoires, abundant clonotypes contaminating from the bulk population could be present.

TCRdb fed the 5' RACE reads into MiXCR, producing one record per CDR3 protein. The sample has about 320,000 distinct CDR3 sequences, 6.8% seen once. The TCR comes from a young man who received the YFV17D yellow fever vaccine. This specimen consisted of PBMCs, obtained more than 35 days after the first yellow fever vaccination.

The CDR3 is CASSYSTERGHDTDTQYF. The DNA of the CDR3 is TGTGCCAGCAGTTACTCGACGGAAAGGGGGCATGACACAGATACGCAGTATTTT. This chain connects TRBV6-5 to TRBJ2-3, with 7 bases that match TRBD1. This CDR3 is 18 amino acids long. V lost 0 bases and J lost 2; bases outside the gene matches: 11. The germline V gene has CDR1 MNHEY and CDR2 SVGAGI.